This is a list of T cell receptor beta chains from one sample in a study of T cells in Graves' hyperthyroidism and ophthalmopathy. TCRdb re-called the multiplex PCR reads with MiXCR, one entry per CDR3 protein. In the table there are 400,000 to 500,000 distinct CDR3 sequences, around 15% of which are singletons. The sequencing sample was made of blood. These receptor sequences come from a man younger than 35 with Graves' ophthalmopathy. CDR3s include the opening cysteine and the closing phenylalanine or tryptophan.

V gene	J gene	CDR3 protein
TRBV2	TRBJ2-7	CASSWTEGMYEQYF
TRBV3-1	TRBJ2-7	CASSPTQLAGHEQYF
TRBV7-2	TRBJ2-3	CASSLAVAGGADTQYF
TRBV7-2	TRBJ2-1	CASSLGSSLRNEQFF
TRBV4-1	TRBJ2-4	CASSQDPDRALAKNIQYF
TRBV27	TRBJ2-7	CASASGERYEQYF
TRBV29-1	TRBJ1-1	CSVEGGRGAFF
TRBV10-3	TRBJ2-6	CAIRSGDSGANVLTF
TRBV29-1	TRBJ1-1	CSVEDPQGYTEAFF
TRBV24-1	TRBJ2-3	CATSDLRLAGPTPTDTQYF
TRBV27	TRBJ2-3	CASRTSAGVGTDTQYF
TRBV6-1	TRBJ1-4	CASSESGTGREKLFF
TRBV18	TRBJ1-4	CASSINRGNGEKLFF
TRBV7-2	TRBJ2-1	CASSLVSVNNEQFF
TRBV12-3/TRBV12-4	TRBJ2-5	CASRPGAVQETQYF
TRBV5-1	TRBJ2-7	CASSFPGTPYEQYF
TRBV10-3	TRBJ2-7	CAISEQGPGEQYF
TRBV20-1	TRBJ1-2	CSAKGQQGVYGYTF
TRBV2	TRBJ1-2	CASSEGHPYGYTF
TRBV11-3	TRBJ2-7	CASSNRQGGNEQYF
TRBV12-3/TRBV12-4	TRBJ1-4	CASSLLQGSLFF
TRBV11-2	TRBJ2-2	CASSFESANTGELFF
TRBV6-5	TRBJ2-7	CASSYGPETLSEQYF
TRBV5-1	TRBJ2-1	CASSLVPAGDYDEQFF
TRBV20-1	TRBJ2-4	CSARFPGTSGSIQYF
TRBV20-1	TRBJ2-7	CSARDRGSGGSYEQYF
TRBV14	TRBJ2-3	CASSQDPTDTQYF
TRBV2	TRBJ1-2	CASSVEGIGYTF
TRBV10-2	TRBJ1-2	CASSELPPRVSSGYTF
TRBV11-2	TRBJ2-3	CASSGSTGLGLDTQYF
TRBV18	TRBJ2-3	CASSPWGGLSTDTQYF
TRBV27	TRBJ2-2	CASRPQEARFGELFF
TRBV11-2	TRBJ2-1	CASSPQFEQFF
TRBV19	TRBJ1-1	CASSIVTRGGAEAFF
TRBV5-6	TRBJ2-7	CASSSPGLAGPYEQYF
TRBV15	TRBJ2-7	CATSRDLTSAEQYF
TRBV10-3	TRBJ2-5	CAIRSERGGETQYF
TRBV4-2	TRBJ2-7	CASSQGNTNYEQYF
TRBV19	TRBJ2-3	CASSRLAVGDADTQYF